The clone carrying this T cell receptor (beta chain) was recorded only once. No antigen is known for it. Sequencing used immunoSEQ multiplex PCR; TCRdb keeps in-frame clones, though not all of them. The sample lists fewer than 80,000 clones; around 93% were seen once. The data belong to a study of OX40 agonist ivuxolimab in advanced cancers. Study summary: It was ivuxolimab, an agonistic anti-OX40 (CD134) antibody, that patients were treated with. Dose-escalation patients were diagnosed with hepatocellular carcinoma, melanoma, renal cell cancer or head and neck cancer. General study results and limits: In a subset of nonresponders, normalized T-cell clonal expansion was also low.

V was pared by 3 bases and J by 3 bases, with 21 bases between. This CDR3 region has 17 residues. The V gene's germline CDR1 is LGHNA and CDR2 YSLEER. This sequence was found in an adult with an advanced solid tumor such as melanoma, head and neck, liver or kidney cancer. This chain links TRBV4-3 with TRBJ2-7, with D possibly called TRBD1 or TRBD2 (5 bases each). Sequenced here: CD4+ or CD8+ T cells sorted from blood, sampled in a trial of the OX40 agonist ivuxolimab. Written as DNA, the CDR3 is TGCGCCAGCAGCCAGGGATGGGGGTTGAAGGAACGCTACGAGCAGTACTTC. Its translation is CASSQGWGLKERYEQYF.